The T cell receptor (beta chain) described here comes from a study of T cell responses to AZD1222 COVID-19 vaccine. Regarding this clone: Its antigen is as yet unknown.

Study-wide results and caveats: Baseline seropositivity occurred in only a handful of AZD1222 recipients. A mostly white British donor set with more females was recruited, and clonal diversity was possibly underestimated. Sampling that yielded the repertoires occurred only after the peak T cell response.

Data came from immunoSEQ multiplex PCR; TCRdb stores just in-frame clones and leaves some out. The sample lists fewer than 150,000 clones; about 90% were seen once. Germline CDR1 is SGHVS and CDR2 is FNYEAQ. With V trimmed by 2 bases and J by 0 bases, 13 bases remained unmatched. The CDR3 covers 19 residues. This sequence was found in an adult who received the AZD1222 COVID-19 vaccine. The chain couples TRBV7-6 to TRBJ1-3; 7 bases map to TRBD1. The sample was peripheral blood, taken 28 days after the second AZD1222 dose. The CDR3 reads CASSLPPPGQKTSGNTIYF. The CDR3 DNA follows: TGTGCCAGCAGCTTACCGCCACCGGGACAGAAAACCTCTGGAAACACCATATATTTT.